This T cell receptor beta chain was identified in a study of cytomegalovirus exposure and HLA in healthy donors. The CDR3 is made up of 15 amino acids. CDR1 is SNHLY, CDR2 FYNNEI, per germline. Trimming removed 4 bases from V and 8 bases from J; junction bases left unmatched: 7. In this sample, this clone turned up once. What it binds is not known. PCR amplification relied on 60 Vbeta primers (plus 13 Jbeta primers). Using immunoSEQ multiplex PCR, the repertoire was profiled, and TCRdb retains in-frame clones only, with some absent. This table has around 190,000 clones, approximately 86% appearing once. The study, taken as a whole, reports: With further analysis later on, most CMV-associated TCR beta chains appeared HLA-restricted. Association with HLA alleles at 0.05 false discovery rate was found for around 17,000 TCR beta sequences in a later analysis. A few V segments could not be told apart, such as TRBV6-2 and TRBV6-3, and were left out. Most likely, a cluster of highly shared sequence variants arose as a sequencing artifact.

The receptor was isolated from a boy aged 2 to 10 in good health and CMV-seronegative. The chain recombines TRBV2 with TRBJ1-4; 10 bases are a match to TRBD1. The source material was PBMCs. The CDR3 nucleotides are TGTGCCAGCAGTGTGTTCGGGACAGGGGTCGAAAAACTGTTTTTT. Amino acids: CASSVFGTGVEKLFF.